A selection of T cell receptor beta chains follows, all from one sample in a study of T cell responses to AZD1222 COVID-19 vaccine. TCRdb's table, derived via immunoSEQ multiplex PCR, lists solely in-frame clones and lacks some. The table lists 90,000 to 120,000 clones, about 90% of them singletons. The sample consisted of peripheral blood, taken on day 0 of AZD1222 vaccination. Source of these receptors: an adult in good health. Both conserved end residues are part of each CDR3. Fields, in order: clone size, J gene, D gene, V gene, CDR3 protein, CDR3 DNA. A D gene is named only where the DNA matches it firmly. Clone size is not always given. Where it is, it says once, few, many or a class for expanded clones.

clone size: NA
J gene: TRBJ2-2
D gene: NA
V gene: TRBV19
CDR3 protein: CASIWGTDYPGELFF
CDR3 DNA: TGTGCCAGTATTTGGGGGACGGACTATCCCGGGGAGCTGTTTTTT

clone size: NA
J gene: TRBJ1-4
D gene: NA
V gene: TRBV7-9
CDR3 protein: CASSPVGREDEKLFF
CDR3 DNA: TGTGCCAGCAGCCCCGTGGGACGAGAGGATGAAAAACTGTTTTTT

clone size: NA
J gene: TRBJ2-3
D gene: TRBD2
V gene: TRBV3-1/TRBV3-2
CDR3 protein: CASSQTSGRHTDTQYF
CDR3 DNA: TGTGCCAGCAGCCAGACTAGCGGGAGGCATACAGATACGCAGTATTTT

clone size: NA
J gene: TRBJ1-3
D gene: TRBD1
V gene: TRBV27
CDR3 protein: CASSLSWTGGNTIYF
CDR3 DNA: TGTGCCAGCAGTTTATCGTGGACAGGGGGAAACACCATATATTTT

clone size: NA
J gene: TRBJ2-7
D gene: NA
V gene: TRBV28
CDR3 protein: CASSKGTRGIYGEQYF
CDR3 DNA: TGTGCCAGCAGTAAGGGGACAAGGGGGATTTATGGCGAGCAGTACTTC

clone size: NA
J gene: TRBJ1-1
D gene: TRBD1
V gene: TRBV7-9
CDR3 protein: CASSPEQGVGNTEAFF
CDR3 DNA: TGTGCCAGCAGCCCAGAACAGGGGGTGGGAAACACTGAAGCTTTCTTT

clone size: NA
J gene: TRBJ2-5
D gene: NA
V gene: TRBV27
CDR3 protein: CASGGTLQETQYF
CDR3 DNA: TGTGCCAGCGGCGGGACACTCCAAGAGACCCAGTACTTC

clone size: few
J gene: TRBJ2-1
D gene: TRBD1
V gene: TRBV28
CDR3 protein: CASSYRDSRGHEQFF
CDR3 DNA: TGTGCCAGCAGTTACCGGGACAGCCGGGGCCATGAGCAGTTCTTC

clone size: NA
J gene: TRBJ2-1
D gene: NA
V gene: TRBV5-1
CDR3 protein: CASTTGVFDNEQFF
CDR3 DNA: TGCGCCAGCACCACCGGGGTCTTTGACAATGAGCAGTTCTTC

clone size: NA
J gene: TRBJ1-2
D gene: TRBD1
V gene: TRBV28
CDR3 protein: CASSPTGGPSYGYTF
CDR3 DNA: TGTGCCAGCAGCCCCACAGGGGGCCCTAGCTATGGCTACACCTTC

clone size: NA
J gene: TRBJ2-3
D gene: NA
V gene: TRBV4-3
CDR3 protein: CASSQASGDTQYF
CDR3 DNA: TGCGCCAGCAGCCAAGCTAGTGGAGATACGCAGTATTTT

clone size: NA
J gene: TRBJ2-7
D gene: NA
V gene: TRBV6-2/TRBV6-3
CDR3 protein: CASSYPTVSYEQYF
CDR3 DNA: TGTGCCAGCAGTTATCCGACAGTCTCCTACGAGCAGTACTTC

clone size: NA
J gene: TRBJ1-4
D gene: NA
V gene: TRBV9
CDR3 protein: CASSVGQNEKLFF
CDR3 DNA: TGTGCCAGCAGCGTAGGGCAGAATGAAAAACTGTTTTTT

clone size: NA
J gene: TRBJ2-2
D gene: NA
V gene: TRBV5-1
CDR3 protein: CASSSTREGTGELFF
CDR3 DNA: TGCGCCAGCAGCTCAACTAGAGAGGGAACCGGGGAGCTGTTTTTT

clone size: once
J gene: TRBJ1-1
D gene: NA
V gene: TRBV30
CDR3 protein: CAWNGRVSVKDTEAFF
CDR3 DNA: TGTGCCTGGAATGGCAGGGTGTCTGTCAAGGACACTGAAGCTTTCTTT

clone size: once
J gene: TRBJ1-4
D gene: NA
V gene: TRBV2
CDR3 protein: CASSRSATNEKLFF
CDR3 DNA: TGTGCCAGCAGTCGCAGTGCAACTAATGAAAAACTGTTTTTT

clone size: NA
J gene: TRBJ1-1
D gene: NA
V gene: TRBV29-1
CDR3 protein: CSVEYREAFF
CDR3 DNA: TGCAGCGTTGAATACAGGGAAGCTTTCTTT

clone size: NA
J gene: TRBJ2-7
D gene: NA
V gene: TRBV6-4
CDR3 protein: CASSDPAASYEQYF
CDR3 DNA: TGTGCCAGCAGTGACCCGGCGGCCTCCTACGAGCAGTACTTC

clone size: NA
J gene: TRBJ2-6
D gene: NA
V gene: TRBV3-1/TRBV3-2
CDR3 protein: CASSPRQVGSGANVLTF
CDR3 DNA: TGTGCCAGCAGCCCCCGACAGGTTGGGTCTGGGGCCAACGTCCTGACTTTC

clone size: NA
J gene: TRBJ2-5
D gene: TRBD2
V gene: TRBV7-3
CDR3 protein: CASSLTFGQREGGTQYF
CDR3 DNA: TGTGCCAGCAGCTTAACGTTCGGGCAGCGGGAGGGCGGGACCCAGTACTTC

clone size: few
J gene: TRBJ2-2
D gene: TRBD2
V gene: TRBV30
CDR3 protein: CAWSVGRGTGELFF
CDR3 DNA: TGTGCCTGGAGTGTAGGGAGGGGCACCGGGGAGCTGTTTTTT

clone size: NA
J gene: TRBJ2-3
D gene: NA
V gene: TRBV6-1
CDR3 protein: CASSDQRGDTQYF
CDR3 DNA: TGTGCCAGCAGTGACCAACGGGGTGATACGCAGTATTTT

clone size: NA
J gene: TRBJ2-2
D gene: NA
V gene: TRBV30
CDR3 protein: CAGRSVGELFF
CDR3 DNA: TGTGCCGGAAGATCCGTCGGGGAGCTGTTTTTT

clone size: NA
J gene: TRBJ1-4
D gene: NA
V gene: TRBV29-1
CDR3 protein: CSVVRVFEKLFF
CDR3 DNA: TGCAGCGTTGTCAGGGTATTTGAAAAACTGTTTTTT

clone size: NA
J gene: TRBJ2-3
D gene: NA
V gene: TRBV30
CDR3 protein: CAWSVGAAGTDTQYF
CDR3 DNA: TGTGCCTGGAGTGTGGGCGCCGCTGGCACAGATACGCAGTATTTT

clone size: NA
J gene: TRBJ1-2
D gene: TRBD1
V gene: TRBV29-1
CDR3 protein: CSVENVGQGAGGYTF
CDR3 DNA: TGCAGCGTTGAAAACGTGGGACAGGGGGCAGGTGGCTACACCTTC

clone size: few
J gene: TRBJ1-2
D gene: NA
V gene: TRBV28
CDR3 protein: CASSFGTVRGYTF
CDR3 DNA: TGTGCCAGCAGTTTTGGGACGGTCCGCGGCTACACCTTC

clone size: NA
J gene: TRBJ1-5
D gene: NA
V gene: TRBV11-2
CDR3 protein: CASSFVLGEGNNQPQHF
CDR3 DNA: TGTGCCAGCAGCTTTGTTCTAGGGGAGGGTAACAATCAGCCCCAGCATTTT

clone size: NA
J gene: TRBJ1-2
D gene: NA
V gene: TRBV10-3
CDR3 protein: CAISADRNYGYTF
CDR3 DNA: TGTGCCATCAGTGCGGACAGAAACTATGGCTACACCTTC

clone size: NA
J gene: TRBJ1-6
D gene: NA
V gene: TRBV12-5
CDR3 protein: CASVQSGYNSPLHF
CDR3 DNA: TGTGCTAGTGTTCAGTCAGGGTATAATTCACCCCTCCACTTT

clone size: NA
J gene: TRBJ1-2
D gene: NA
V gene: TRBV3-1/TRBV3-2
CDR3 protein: CASSPPEVGPDAYYGYTF
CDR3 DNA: TGTGCCAGCAGCCCCCCTGAGGTGGGGCCCGACGCGTACTATGGCTACACCTTC

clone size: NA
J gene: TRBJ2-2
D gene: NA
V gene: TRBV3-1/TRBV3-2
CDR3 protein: CASSSPGELFF
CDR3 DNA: TGTGCCAGCAGCTCGCCCGGGGAGCTGTTTTTT

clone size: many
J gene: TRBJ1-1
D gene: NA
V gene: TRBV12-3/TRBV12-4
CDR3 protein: CASSYPLTEAFF
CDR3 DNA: TGTGCCAGCTCCTACCCCCTCACTGAAGCTTTCTTT

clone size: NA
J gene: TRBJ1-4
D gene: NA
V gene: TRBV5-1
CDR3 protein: CASSLRSGGEKLFF
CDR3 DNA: TGCGCCAGCAGCTTGCGTTCAGGAGGTGAAAAACTGTTTTTT

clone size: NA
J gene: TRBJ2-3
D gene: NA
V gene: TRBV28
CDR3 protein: CASSPWGAGSQYF
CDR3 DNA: TGTGCCAGCAGTCCATGGGGAGCCGGTTCGCAGTATTTT

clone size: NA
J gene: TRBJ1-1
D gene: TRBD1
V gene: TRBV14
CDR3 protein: CASSTRTGGASEAFF
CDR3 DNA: TGTGCCAGCAGCACGCGGACAGGGGGCGCATCTGAAGCTTTCTTT

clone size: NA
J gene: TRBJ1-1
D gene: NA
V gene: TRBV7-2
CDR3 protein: CASSPSGTNTEAFF
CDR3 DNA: TGTGCCAGCAGTCCATCAGGGACCAACACTGAAGCTTTCTTT

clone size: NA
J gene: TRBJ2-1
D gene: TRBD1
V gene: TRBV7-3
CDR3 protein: CASSLKRTGNRNEQFF
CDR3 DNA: TGTGCCAGCAGCTTAAAGAGGACAGGGAATAGAAATGAGCAGTTCTTC